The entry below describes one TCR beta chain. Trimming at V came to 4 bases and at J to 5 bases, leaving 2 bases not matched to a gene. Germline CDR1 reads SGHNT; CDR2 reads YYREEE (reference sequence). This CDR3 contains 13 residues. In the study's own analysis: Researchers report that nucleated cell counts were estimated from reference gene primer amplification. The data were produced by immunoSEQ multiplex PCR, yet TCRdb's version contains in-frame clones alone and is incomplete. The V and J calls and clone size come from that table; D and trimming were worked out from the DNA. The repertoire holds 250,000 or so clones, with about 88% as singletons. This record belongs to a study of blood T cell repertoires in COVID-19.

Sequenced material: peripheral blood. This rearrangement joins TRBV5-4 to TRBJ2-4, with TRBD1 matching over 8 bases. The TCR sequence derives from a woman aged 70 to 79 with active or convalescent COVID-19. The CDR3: CASSLTGENIQYF. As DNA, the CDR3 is TGTGCCAGCAGCCTGACAGGGGAAAACATTCAGTACTTC.